Sequencing of this TCR beta chain was carried out in a study of read filtering for tumor transcriptome and immune sequencing. As for the study in general: Mean patient age was 65.9 years, range roughly 40 to 80; 16 to 20 male, 14 female. DNase treatment preceded whole-transcriptome library preparation. RNA-seq yielded only roughly 75 to 1273 TCR reads, IR-seq about 4 to 10.27 million.

Study-level results: Correlation between methods rose after single-read clonotypes were removed.

The library was built from approximately 400 ng RNA with molecular barcoded adaptors for alpha/delta and beta/gamma chains. TCRdb used MiXCR to reprocess the reads, holding one entry per CDR3 protein. The sample lists 50,000 to 65,000 distinct CDR3 sequences, approximately 19% occurring once. This CDR3 has 11 amino acids. The ends were cut back, 8 bases at V and 5 bases at J, with 9 bases in the middle. In germline, CDR1 is MDHEN, CDR2 SYDVKM. This clonotype was recorded at least ten times. What it recognizes is unknown. The chain has TRBV28 and TRBJ1-1; D perhaps matches TRBD1 (5 bases). The sample consisted of a population of CD138-negative cells sorted from bone marrow. This sequence was found in a donor aged 40 or older with multiple myeloma. CDR3 sequence: CASHGGTEAFF. In DNA form, the CDR3 reads TGTGCCAGCCATGGGGGGACTGAAGCTTTCTTT.